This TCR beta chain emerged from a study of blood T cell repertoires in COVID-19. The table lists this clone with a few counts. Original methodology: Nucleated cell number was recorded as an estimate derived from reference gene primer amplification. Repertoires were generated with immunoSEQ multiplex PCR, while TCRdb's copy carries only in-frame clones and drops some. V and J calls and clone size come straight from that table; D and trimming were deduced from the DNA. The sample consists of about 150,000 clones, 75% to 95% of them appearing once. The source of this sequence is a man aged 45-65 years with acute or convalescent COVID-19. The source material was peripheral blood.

In nucleotides, the CDR3 is TGCGCCAGTCAGACTAGCGGGAGTGGCCTCTCCTACGAGCAGTACTTC. It translates to CASQTSGSGLSYEQYF. J is TRBJ2-7 and V is TRBV5-1; 12 bases are shared with TRBD2. The ends lost 8 bases at V and 0 bases at J; junction bases unmatched: 9. In germline, CDR1 is SGHRS, CDR2 YFSETQ. The CDR3 runs 16 residues.